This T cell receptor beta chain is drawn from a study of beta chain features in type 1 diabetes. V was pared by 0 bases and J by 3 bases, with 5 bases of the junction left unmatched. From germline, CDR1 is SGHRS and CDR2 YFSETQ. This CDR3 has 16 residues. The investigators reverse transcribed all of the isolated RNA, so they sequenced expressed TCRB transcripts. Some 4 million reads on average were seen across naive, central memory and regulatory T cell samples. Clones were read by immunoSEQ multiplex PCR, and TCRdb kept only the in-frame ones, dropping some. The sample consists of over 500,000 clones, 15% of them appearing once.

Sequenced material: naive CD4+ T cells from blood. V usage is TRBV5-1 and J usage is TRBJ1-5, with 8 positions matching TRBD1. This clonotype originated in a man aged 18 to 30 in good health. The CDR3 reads CASSLEGTGPNQPQHF. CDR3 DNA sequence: TGCGCCAGCAGCTTGGAAGGGACAGGACCCAATCAGCCCCAGCATTTT.